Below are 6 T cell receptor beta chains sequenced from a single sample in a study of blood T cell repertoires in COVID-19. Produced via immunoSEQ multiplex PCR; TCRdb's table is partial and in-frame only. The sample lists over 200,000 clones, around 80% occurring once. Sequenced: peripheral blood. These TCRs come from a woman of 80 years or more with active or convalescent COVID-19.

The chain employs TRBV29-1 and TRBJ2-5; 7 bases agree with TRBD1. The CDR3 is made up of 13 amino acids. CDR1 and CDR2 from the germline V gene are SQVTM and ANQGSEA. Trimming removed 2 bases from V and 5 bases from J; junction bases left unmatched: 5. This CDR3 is CSVEKGGGETQYF. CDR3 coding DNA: TGCAGCGTTGAAAAAGGGGGCGGCGAGACCCAGTACTTC.

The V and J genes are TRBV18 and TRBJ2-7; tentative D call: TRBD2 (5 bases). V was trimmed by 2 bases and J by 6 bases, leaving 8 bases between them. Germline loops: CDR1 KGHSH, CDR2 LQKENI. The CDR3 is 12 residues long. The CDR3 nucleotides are TGTGCCAGCTCACCAGAGGGCGGCGAGCAGTACTTC. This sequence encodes CASSPEGGEQYF. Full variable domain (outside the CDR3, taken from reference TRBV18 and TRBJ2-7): NAGVMQNPRHLVRRRGQEARLRCSPMKGHSHVYWYRQLPEEGLKFMVYLQKENIIDESGMPKERFSAEFPKEGPSILRIQQVVRGDSAAYFCASSPEGGEQYFGPGTRLTVT.

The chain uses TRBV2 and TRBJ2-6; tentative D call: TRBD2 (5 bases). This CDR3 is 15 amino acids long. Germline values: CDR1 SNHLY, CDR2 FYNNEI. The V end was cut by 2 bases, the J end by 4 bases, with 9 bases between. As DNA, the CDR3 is TGTGCCAGCAGTGAAAGCGGAAAGGGGGCCAACGTCCTGACTTTC. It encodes CASSESGKGANVLTF.

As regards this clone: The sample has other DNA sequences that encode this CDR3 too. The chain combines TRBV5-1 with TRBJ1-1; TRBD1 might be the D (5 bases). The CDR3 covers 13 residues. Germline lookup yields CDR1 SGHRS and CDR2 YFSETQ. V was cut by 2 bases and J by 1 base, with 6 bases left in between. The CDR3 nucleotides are TGCGCCAGCAGCTTACAGGAGAACACTGAAGCTTTCTTT. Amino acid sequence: CASSLQENTEAFF.

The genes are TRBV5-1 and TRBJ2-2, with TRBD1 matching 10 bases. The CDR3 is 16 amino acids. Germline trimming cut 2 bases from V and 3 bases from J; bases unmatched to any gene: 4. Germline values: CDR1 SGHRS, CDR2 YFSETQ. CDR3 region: CASSFMTGGDTGELFF. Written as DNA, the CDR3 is TGCGCCAGCAGCTTTATGACAGGGGGCGACACCGGGGAGCTGTTTTTT.

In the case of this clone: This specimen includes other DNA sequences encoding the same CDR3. This chain's CDR3 is CASSVGQGAYEQYF. DNA for the CDR3: TGTGCCAGCAGCGTAGGCCAGGGGGCCTACGAGCAGTACTTC. The rearrangement links TRBV9 to TRBJ2-7, with TRBD1 identical over 7 bases. The CDR3 has 14 residues. V lost 0 bases, J lost 2 bases, and 2 bases stayed unmatched. Looked up from germline, CDR1 is SGDLS and CDR2 is YYNGEE.